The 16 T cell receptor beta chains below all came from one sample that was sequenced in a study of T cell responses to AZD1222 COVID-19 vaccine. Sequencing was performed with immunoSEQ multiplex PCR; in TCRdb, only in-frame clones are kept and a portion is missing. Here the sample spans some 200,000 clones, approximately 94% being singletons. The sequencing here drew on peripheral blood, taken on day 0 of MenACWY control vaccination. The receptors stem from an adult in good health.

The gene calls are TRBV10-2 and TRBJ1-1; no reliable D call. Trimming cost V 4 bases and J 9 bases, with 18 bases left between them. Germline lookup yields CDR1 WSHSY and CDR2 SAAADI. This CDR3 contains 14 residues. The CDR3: CASSVGVSVKQAFF. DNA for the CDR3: TGCGCCAGCAGTGTGGGTGTCTCGGTAAAGCAAGCTTTCTTT.

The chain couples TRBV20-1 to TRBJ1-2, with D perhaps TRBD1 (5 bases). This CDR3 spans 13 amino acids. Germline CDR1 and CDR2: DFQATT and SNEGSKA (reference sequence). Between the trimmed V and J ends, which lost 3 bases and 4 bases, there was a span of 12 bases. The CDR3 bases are TGCAGTGCTAGTCAGGGAACCCTCTATGGCTACACCTTC. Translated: CSASQGTLYGYTF.

The CDR3 region has the DNA TGCAGTTCCCGCTTGAACACTGAAGCTTTCTTT. Residues: CSSRLNTEAFF. V and J are TRBV20-1 and TRBJ1-1; D uncertain. This CDR3 spans 11 amino acids. Germline assignment: CDR1 DFQATT and CDR2 SNEGSKA (reference sequence). The ends were cut back, 8 bases at V and 0 bases at J, with 7 bases in the middle.

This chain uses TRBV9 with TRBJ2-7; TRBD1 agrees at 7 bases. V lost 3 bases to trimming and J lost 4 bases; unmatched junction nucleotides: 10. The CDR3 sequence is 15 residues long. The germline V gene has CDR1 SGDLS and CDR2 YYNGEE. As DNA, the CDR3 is TGTGCCAGCAGCGAGGCACCGGGACAGCTATACGAGCAGTACTTC. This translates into CASSEAPGQLYEQYF.

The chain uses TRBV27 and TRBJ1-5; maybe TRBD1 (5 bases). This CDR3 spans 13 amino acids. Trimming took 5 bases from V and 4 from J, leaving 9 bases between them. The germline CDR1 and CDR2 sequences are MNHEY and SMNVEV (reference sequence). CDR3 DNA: TGTGCCAGCAGTAACTCAGGGAATCAGCCCCAGCATTTT. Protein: CASSNSGNQPQHF.

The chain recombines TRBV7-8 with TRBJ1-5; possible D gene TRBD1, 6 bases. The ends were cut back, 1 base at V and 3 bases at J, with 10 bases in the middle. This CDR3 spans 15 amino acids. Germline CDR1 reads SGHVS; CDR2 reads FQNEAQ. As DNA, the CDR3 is TGTGCCAGCAGCTTAGGGACAGTGAACAATCAGCCCCAGCATTTT. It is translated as CASSLGTVNNQPQHF.

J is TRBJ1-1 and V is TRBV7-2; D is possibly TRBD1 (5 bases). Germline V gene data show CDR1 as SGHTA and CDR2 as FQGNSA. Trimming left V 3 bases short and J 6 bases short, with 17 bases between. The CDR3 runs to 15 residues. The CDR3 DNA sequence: TGTGCCAGCAGCTTTAGGGCAGGGTCTAGGGCTGAAGCTTTCTTT. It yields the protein CASSFRAGSRAEAFF. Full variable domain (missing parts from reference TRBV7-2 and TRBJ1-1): GAGVSQSPSNKVTEKGKDVELRCDPISGHTALYWYRQSLGQGLEFLIYFQGNSAPDKSGLPSDRFSAERTGGSVSTLTIQRTQQEDSAVYLCASSFRAGSRAEAFFGQGTRLTVV.

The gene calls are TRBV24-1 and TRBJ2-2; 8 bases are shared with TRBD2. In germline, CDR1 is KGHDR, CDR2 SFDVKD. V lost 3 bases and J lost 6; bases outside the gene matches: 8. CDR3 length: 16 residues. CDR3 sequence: CATSDHGRGGSGELFF. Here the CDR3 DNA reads TGTGCCACCAGTGATCACGGACGGGGGGGATCCGGGGAGCTGTTTTTT.

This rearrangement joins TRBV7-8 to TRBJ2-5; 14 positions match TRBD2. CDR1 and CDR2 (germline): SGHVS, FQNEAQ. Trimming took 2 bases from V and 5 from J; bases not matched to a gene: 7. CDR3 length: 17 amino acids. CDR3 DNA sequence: TGTGCCAGCAGCTTATTAGAGACTAGCGGGGGGGCGGAGACCCAGTACTTC. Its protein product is CASSLLETSGGAETQYF.

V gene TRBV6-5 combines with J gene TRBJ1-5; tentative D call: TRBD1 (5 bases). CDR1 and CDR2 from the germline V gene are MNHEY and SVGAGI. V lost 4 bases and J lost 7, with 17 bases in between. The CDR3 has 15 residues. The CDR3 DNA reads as TGTGCCAGCAGTTCCCTGGGAGGGGCAGAACAGCCCCAGCATTTT. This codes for CASSSLGGAEQPQHF.

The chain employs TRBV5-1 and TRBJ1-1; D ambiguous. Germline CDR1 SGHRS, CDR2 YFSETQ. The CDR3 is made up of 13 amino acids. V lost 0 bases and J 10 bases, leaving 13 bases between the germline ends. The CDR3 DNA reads TGCGCCAGCAGCTTGGAACCGGCTCGGGCAGCTTTCTTT. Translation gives CASSLEPARAAFF. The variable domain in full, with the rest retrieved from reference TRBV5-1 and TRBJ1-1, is KAGVTQTPRYLIKTRGQQVTLSCSPISGHRSVSWYQQTPGQGLQFLFEYFSETQRNKGNFPGRFSGRQFSNSRSEMNVSTLELGDSALYLCASSLEPARAAFFGQGTRLTVV.

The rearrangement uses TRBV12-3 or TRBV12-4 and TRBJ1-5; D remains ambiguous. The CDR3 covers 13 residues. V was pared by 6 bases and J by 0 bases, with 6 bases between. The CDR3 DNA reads TGTGCCAGCAGCGCTACTAGCAATCAGCCCCAGCATTTT. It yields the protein CASSATSNQPQHF.

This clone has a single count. The CDR3 DNA sequence: TGTGCCAGTAGACAGGGAGTAGGGGAGCAGTACTTC. It yields the protein CASRQGVGEQYF. V and J are TRBV6-5 and TRBJ2-7; 7 bases are a match to TRBD1. This CDR3 is built from 12 residues. V shed 9 bases, J shed 7 bases, and the junction held 9 bases outside the gene matches. Germline-derived CDR1 and CDR2 are MNHEY and SVGAGI.

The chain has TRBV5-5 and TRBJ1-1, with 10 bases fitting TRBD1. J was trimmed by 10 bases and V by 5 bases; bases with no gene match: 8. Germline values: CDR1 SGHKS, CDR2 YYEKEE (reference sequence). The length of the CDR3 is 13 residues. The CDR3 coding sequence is TGTGCCAGCAGACTCGGGACAGGGGCGGTAGCTTTCTTT. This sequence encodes CASRLGTGAVAFF.

The CDR3 sequence is CASSHIGSDTGELFF. CDR3 bases: TGTGCCAGCAGCCATATTGGGTCGGACACCGGGGAGCTGTTTTTT. The genes are TRBV7-3 and TRBJ2-2; D not certain. The length of the CDR3 is 15 residues. With 5 bases removed from V and 3 bases from J, the gap between germline ends came to 13 bases. CDR1 SGHTA and CDR2 FQGTGA come from the germline V gene.

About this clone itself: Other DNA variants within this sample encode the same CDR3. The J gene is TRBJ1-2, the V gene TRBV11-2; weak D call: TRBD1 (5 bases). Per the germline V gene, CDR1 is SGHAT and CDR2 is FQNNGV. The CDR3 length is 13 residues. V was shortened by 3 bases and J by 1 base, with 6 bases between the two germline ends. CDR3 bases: TGTGCCAGCAGCTTGACAGATAACTATGGCTACACCTTC. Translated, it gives CASSLTDNYGYTF.